Presented here are 10 T cell receptor beta chains from one specimen sequenced in a study of control samples from healthy donors and cancer patients. Assay: immunoSEQ multiplex PCR; the TCRdb copy retains only in-frame clones and omits some. The top ten hold 5% to 6.5% of the sample, which has approximately 69,000 clones, roughly 89% seen once. The sample consisted of PBMCs. Every receptor here comes from a man in his sixties with colorectal cancer.

This sequence joins TRBV18 and TRBJ2-7; D not resolved. Trimming cost V 3 bases and J 1 base, with 13 bases left between them. CDR3 length: 15 amino acids. CDR1 and CDR2 from the germline V gene are KGHSH and LQKENI. CDR3 nucleotide sequence: TGTGCCAGCTCACCGGTCCGACACGCATCCTACGAGCAGTACTTC. Amino acid sequence: CASSPVRHASYEQYF.

The rearrangement joins TRBV12-3 or TRBV12-4 to TRBJ2-5; D possibly corresponds to TRBD1 (6 bases). This CDR3 spans 11 amino acids. Trimming left V 6 bases short and J 6 bases short, with 8 bases between. In DNA, the CDR3 is TGTGCCAGCAGCTGGGGGCAGACCCAGTACTTC. Protein sequence: CASSWGQTQYF.

This chain connects TRBV23-1 to TRBJ1-5; D possibly corresponds to TRBD1 (6 bases). TRBV23-1 is an ORF, with its function uncertain. Between the trimmed V and J ends, which lost 7 bases and 2 bases, there was a span of 15 bases. The CDR3 totals 15 residues. CDR3 sequence reads: CASNPRGGRNQPQHF. The DNA for the CDR3 is TGCGCCAGCAATCCGCGGGGGGGCCGCAATCAGCCCCAGCATTTT.

The chain employs TRBV7-8 and TRBJ2-2; D remains ambiguous. V was pared by 5 bases and J by 6 bases, with 13 bases between. Germline values: CDR1 SGHVS, CDR2 FQNEAQ. The CDR3 loop spans 14 amino acids. The CDR3 DNA is TGTGCCAGCAGCACCCCCAACCGGGCCGGGGAGCTGTTTTTT. Its protein is CASSTPNRAGELFF.

The genes are TRBV21-1 and TRBJ1-5. TRBV21-1 is an annotated pseudogene. The CDR3 extends over 17 amino acids. The DNA for the CDR3 is TGTGCCAGCAGCAAAGCAAAGTGGGAAAGGGGGGGTCAGCCCCAGCATTTT. It yields the protein CASSKAKWERGGQPQHF.

The chain employs TRBV30 and TRBJ2-2, with D possibly matching TRBD1 (5 bases). The V end lost 3 bases, the J end lost 0 bases, and 11 bases lay between the germline ends. Germline CDR1 is GTSNPN and CDR2 is SVGIG (reference sequence). There are 15 residues in the CDR3. The CDR3, as DNA: TGTGCCTGGAGCACCGGACAAACGAACACCGGGGAGCTGTTTTTT. The encoded protein is CAWSTGQTNTGELFF.

This clone has just a few counts. The rearrangement uses TRBV7-9 and TRBJ1-1; 7 bases are shared with TRBD1. CDR3 length equals 15 residues. The V gene end was trimmed by 7 bases and the J gene end by 0 bases; junction bases not matched to a gene: 8. CDR1 and CDR2 from the germline V gene are SEHNR and FQNEAQ (reference sequence). The CDR3 DNA follows: TGTGCCAGCACCAAAGGGGGCGGAATGAACACTGAAGCTTTCTTT. It encodes CASTKGGGMNTEAFF.

This chain joins TRBV10-2 and TRBJ2-2; D is ambiguous. Germline lookup yields CDR1 WSHSY and CDR2 SAAADI. This CDR3 comprises 15 residues. Trimming removed 1 base at V and 1 base at J, with 7 bases between. Here the CDR3 DNA reads TGCGCCAGCAGTGAGTGGCACCTGAACACCGGGGAGCTGTTTTTT. Translated, it gives CASSEWHLNTGELFF.

The chain uses TRBV3-1 (or the pseudogene TRBV3-2) and TRBJ1-3; 10 nucleotides line up with TRBD1. In germline, CDR1 is LGHDT, CDR2 YNNKEL (reference sequence). Trimming took 4 bases from V and 3 from J; bases not matched to a gene: 9. The CDR3 is 17 amino acids. The CDR3 nucleotides are TGTGCCAGCAGCCTCGTTCTGGGGACAGGGGTTGGAAACACCATATATTTT. Protein: CASSLVLGTGVGNTIYF.

The chain carries TRBV2 and TRBJ2-1, with TRBD1 matching over 12 bases. The CDR3 is made up of 14 amino acids. CDR1 and CDR2 from the germline V gene are SNHLY and FYNNEI. The V segment lost 5 bases and the J segment 7 bases; nucleotides outside the gene matches: 3. The CDR3 DNA reads TGTGCCAGCAGTTGGGACAGGGGGCAGAATGAGCAGTTCTTC. It translates to CASSWDRGQNEQFF.